The source of this TCR beta chain is a study of radiation and T cells in renal cell carcinoma (dated by TCRdb to the early 2020s). About the study as a whole: A total of roughly 53 samples underwent TCR beta sequencing, made up of 26 tumors and about 27 peripheral blood samples. The last blood draw happened 4 weeks after radiation, timed to coincide with nephrectomy. In the 45 to 65 samples combined, 4 million to 5 million unique CDR3 nucleotide sequences were found, encoding roughly 3,000,000 unique CDR3 amino acid sequences. The investigation overall reported the following: Blood repertoire dynamics were not followed beyond 4 weeks after treatment. An increase in top tumor clonotypes in blood was observed from baseline to 2 weeks post-radiation, followed by contraction by 4 weeks, which was taken to suggest transient expansion of tumor-resident clones. No pretreatment tumor biopsies were available, so the baseline intratumoral presence of clonotypes could not be determined. The single-armed trial design could not address effects of radiation dose or scheduling on the TCR repertoire.

Explained via the paper, the time point label denotes: blood 4 weeks post-SBRT, at nephrectomy. The treatment or condition tag for this specimen amounts to: 15 Gy SBRT to primary tumor, nephrectomy 4 weeks later. Samples were obtained from a clinical trial, in which 15 Gy stereotactic body radiation therapy was delivered to primary renal cell carcinomas and nephrectomy was performed 4 weeks later. To track tumor-enriched clonotypes, serial peripheral blood was sampled from radiation-treated patients at baseline and at 2 weeks and 4 weeks after SBRT. Renal cell carcinoma with clear cell pathology was present in all patients. The QIAamp DNA Blood Mini Kit (Qiagen) was used to prepare genomic DNA for TCR sequencing. The analyses included only samples that passed all quality control checks. From its cysteine to its phenylalanine, the CDR3 spans 9 amino acids. Just CDR3 DNA is preserved here, 27 bases in frame from base 1. A distance of 7 bases separates the germline ends of V and J, which lose 4 bases and 10 bases respectively. The germline V gene provides CDR1 SQVTM and CDR2 ANQGSEA.

This clone was observed a handful of times. Its target antigen remains unknown. Nothing much larger sits one base from this clone, and base qualities are not available. The immunoSEQ kit was used, according to the manufacturer's recommendations, to generate TCR beta libraries from genomic DNA. To prepare the libraries, a first multiplex PCR with proprietary primers was run, followed by a second PCR that added unique barcodes, and a bead cleanup was done after each round. Each sample batch included a kit-provided positive control reaction and a negative control reaction. The final libraries were assessed on an Agilent 4200 TapeStation D1000 ScreenTape, pooled by volume, and quantified by qPCR. An Illumina NextSeq500 fitted with a MidOutput 150-cycle cartridge performed the sequencing, running 156 Read1 cycles and 15 Index1 cycles with the kit's custom primers. The pooled library was loaded at around 1.1 pM with an approximately 21% PhiX control spike-in. The study's own analysis went as follows. Vendor-processed data were analyzed in R, with a clonotype defined as all T cells sharing the same CDR3 nucleotide sequence. For clone abundance analyses, frequencies were normalized to the 10,000 most abundant clones per sample. Before analysis, public T cell clones were removed, and these numbered fewer than six per sample on average. Tumor-enriched and baseline blood-enriched clonotypes were defined by at least a 32-fold difference in abundance between compartments. A beta-binomial differential abundance model was used to identify clonotypes that expanded or contracted between blood time points. The Baroni-Urbani and Buser coefficient was used to measure tumor-blood repertoire similarity, and groups were compared with two-tailed Wilcoxon tests in R. TCRdb took over this immuneACCESS table, retaining in-frame rearrangements with V and J assigned. Such tables are incomplete; in checked studies, under half of the missing clones stem from an unresolved V gene, and the remainder is unexplained. That table is the source of V, J and clone size, and D and trimming were worked out from the DNA. The sample table holds 120,000 to 150,000 clones, of which approximately 86% were seen once. The ten largest clonotypes hold about 17% of the sample.

The V and J genes are TRBV29-1 and TRBJ1-2; no D segment can be confidently identified. Specimen: blood, collected from a patient whose treatment included radiotherapy and nephrectomy. This clonotype was sampled from a woman aged 50 to 60 with renal cell carcinoma. The nucleotide sequence reads TGCAGCGTTGTTAACGACTACACCTTC. This gives the protein CSVVNDYTF.